This TCR beta chain was identified in a study of beta chain features in type 1 diabetes. Remarks on this clone: Its target is unknown.

Stem cell-like memory, regulatory, central memory and naive CD4+ cells were sorted via CD45RO/CCR7/CD25/CD127/CD95/CD27. Purity above 95% was achieved in all sorted populations. The CDR3 runs to 15 residues. Trimming took 6 bases from V and 7 from J, leaving 21 bases between them. The V gene's germline CDR1 is MDHEN and CDR2 SYDVKM. Findings of the study overall: Sampled from patients, naive, central memory and Treg TCRB repertoires appeared more similar than those sampled from healthy donors. Lower insertion and higher deletion counts appeared at VDJ junctions in type 1 diabetes patients.

Every isolated RNA sample was fully reverse transcribed, so sequencing captured expressed TCRB transcripts. Data came from immunoSEQ multiplex PCR; TCRdb stores just in-frame clones and leaves some out. The sample includes 200,000 to 250,000 clones, approximately 10% of them seen just once. Source material: central memory CD4+ T cells from blood. The chain couples TRBV28 to TRBJ2-5; D unclear. The TCR sequence derives from a man younger than 30 in good health. CDR3 protein: CASSMRTVGMRTQYF. DNA of the CDR3: TGTGCCAGCAGCATGAGGACGGTGGGTATGAGGACCCAGTACTTC.